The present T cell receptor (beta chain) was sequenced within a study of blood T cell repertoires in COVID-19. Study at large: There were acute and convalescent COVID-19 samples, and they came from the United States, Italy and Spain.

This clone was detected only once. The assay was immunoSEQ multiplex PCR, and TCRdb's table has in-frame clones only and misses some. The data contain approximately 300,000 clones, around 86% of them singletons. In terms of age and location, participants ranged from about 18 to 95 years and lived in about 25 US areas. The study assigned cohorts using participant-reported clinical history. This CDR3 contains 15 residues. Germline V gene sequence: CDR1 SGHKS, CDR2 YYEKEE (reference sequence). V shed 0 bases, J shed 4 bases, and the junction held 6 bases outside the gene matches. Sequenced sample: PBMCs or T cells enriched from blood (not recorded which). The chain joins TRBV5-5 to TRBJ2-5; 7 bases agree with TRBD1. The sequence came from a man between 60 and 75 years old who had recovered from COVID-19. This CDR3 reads CASSLGRGSGETQYF. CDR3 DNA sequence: TGTGCCAGCAGCTTGGGCAGGGGGAGCGGAGAGACCCAGTACTTC.